This T cell receptor (beta chain) was sequenced for a study of response to subunit inactivated influenza vaccine. Each CDR3 protein is one row after TCRdb ran MiXCR on the RT-PCR reads. This repertoire shows about 520,000 distinct CDR3 sequences, roughly 25% found once; its top ten account for approximately 2%. The CDR3 totals 17 residues. V dropped 5 bases and J dropped 8; count of bases not matched to a gene: 10. The chain joins TRBV12-3 or TRBV12-4 to TRBJ2-2; 14 bases agree with TRBD2. The sample was CD4+ T cells sorted from PBMCs, taken around 5 days after vaccination. The TCR comes from a man between 50 and 59 years old who received an inactivated influenza vaccine. In DNA, the CDR3 is TGTGCCAGCAGTCCTCAGACTAGCGGGAGGGCCGTAGGGGAGCTGTTTTTT. As protein: CASSPQTSGRAVGELFF.